This TCR beta chain was documented in a study of Tregs in tolerant kidney transplant recipients. Profiled with immunoSEQ multiplex PCR; TCRdb holds only in-frame clones, not every one. The profile shows roughly 250,000 clones, roughly 80% of them singletons. J was trimmed by 4 bases and V by 7 bases; bases with no gene match: 5. Germline V gives CDR1 SGHRS, CDR2 YFSETQ. The length of the CDR3 is 13 residues. CD4+CD25+CD127- Tregs, CD4+CD25- non-Tregs, CD4 and CD8 cells were sorted. This clone was observed once. The TCR sequence derives from a human donor in good health. J is TRBJ2-3 and V is TRBV5-1, with 8 bases fitting TRBD2. The sample was CD4+ T cells from blood. The CDR3 DNA reads TGCGCCAGCCGACGGGGGGGCTCAGATACGCAGTATTTT. This codes for CASRRGGSDTQYF.